The clone carrying this T cell receptor beta chain has at least ten counts. Antigen: not known. Time point: persistent/refractory GD, antithyroid drugs over 5 years with positive TRAb. Researchers made the TCR library from RNA that was extracted from PBMCs. Patients hailed from an endocrinology department in Xi'an, China. V was shortened by 4 bases and J by 0 bases, with 9 bases between the two germline ends. The CDR3 runs to 14 residues. From germline, CDR1 is LGHDT and CDR2 YNNKEL (reference sequence). Arm-PCR of CDR3 regions with iRepertoire HTBI primers generated TCR beta libraries. TCRdb processed the multiplex PCR reads anew with MiXCR; each CDR3 protein has one entry. The repertoire holds around 400,000 distinct CDR3 sequences, with roughly a quarter as singletons. This entry is derived from a study of regulatory T cells in long-lasting Graves disease. Across the whole study: The term persistent Graves' disease signified upward of 5 years on antithyroid drugs with positive TSH receptor antibodies. General study results and limits: Newly diagnosed disease favored TRBV20-1 and TRBJ2-1 over persistent disease.

The receptor comes from a female donor with Graves disease. Material: peripheral blood mononuclear cells (PBMCs), obtained when the disease was refractory, from a patient treated with antithyroid drugs. The rearrangement joins TRBV3-1 to TRBJ2-5, with D maybe TRBD1 (6 bases). CDR3 nucleotide sequence: TGTGCCAGCAGCCTACGGACAGACCAAGAGACCCAGTACTTC. Protein product: CASSLRTDQETQYF.